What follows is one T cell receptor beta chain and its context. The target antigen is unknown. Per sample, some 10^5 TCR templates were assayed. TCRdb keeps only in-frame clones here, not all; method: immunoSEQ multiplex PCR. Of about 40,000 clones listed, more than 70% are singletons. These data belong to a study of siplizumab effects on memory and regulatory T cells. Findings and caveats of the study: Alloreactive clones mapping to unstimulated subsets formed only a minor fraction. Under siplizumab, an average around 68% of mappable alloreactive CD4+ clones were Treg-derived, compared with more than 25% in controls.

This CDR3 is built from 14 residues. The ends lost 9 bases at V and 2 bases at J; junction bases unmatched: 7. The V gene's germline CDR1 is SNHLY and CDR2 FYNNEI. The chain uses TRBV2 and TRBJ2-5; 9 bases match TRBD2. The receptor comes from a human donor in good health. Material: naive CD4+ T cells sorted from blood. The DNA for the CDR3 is TGTGCCAGTGGAAGACTAGCGGCACAAGAGACCCAGTACTTC. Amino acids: CASGRLAAQETQYF.